The 10 T cell receptor beta chains given below trace back to one sample, sequenced in a study of cytomegalovirus exposure and HLA in healthy donors. The PCR was carried out with 60 Vbeta primers and 13 Jbeta primers. TCRdb keeps only in-frame clones here, not all; method: immunoSEQ multiplex PCR. This table holds around 180,000 clones, about 86% found once. Input material: PBMCs. All receptors come from a young woman in good health and CMV-seropositive.

The chain couples TRBV5-6 to TRBJ1-2, with D maybe TRBD1 (6 bases). The germline V gene encodes CDR1 SGHDT and CDR2 YYEEEE. V was shortened by 3 bases and J by 6 bases, with 12 bases between the two germline ends. This CDR3 spans 13 amino acids. CDR3: CASSSTGLDGYTF. The CDR3 DNA follows: TGTGCCAGCAGCTCCACAGGGCTTGATGGCTACACCTTC.

V is TRBV2 and J is TRBJ1-2; maybe TRBD1 (6 bases). In germline, CDR1 is SNHLY, CDR2 FYNNEI. CDR3 length equals 13 residues. Trimming pared 8 bases from V and 5 bases from J, leaving 15 bases between. DNA for the CDR3: TGTGCCAGCCGGTTGACAGGTCCGTATGGCTACACCTTC. This sequence encodes CASRLTGPYGYTF.

Of note for this clone: Other DNA variants within this sample encode the same CDR3. The chain carries TRBV18 and TRBJ1-1, with D tentatively TRBD1 (5 bases). Trimming took off 3 bases at V and 1 base at J, with 6 bases between the two ends. The CDR3 runs 13 residues. Per germline, CDR1 KGHSH and CDR2 LQKENI. CDR3 DNA: TGTGCCAGCTCACCCGGACAGAACACTGAAGCTTTCTTT. The encoded protein is CASSPGQNTEAFF.

The CDR3 region has the DNA TGTGCCAGCAGTACATCCAGCGGGGGGTCCTACAATGAGCAGTTCTTC. It codes for CASSTSSGGSYNEQFF. The V and J genes are TRBV28 and TRBJ2-1; TRBD2 matches at 9 bases. The CDR3 covers 16 residues. Looked up from germline, CDR1 is MDHEN and CDR2 is SYDVKM. Unmatched junction bases numbered 6, after V lost 5 bases and J lost 1 base.

This clone was observed a few times. The genes are TRBV5-1 and TRBJ2-5, with TRBD2 matching 7 bases. Germline CDR1 is SGHRS and CDR2 is YFSETQ. V was clipped by 3 bases and J by 4 bases; unmatched bases: 9. The length of the CDR3 is 15 residues. The CDR3 DNA reads TGCGCCAGCAGCTCCATGGGGACGGGAGGAGAGACCCAGTACTTC. As protein: CASSSMGTGGETQYF. Filled out from reference TRBV5-1 and TRBJ2-5, the complete variable domain reads KAGVTQTPRYLIKTRGQQVTLSCSPISGHRSVSWYQQTPGQGLQFLFEYFSETQRNKGNFPGRFSGRQFSNSRSEMNVSTLELGDSALYLCASSSMGTGGETQYFGPGTRLLVL.

The CDR3 region has the DNA TGTGCCAGCAGCTCTAGCGGGGGGCTAGGCACAGATACGCAGTATTTT. It encodes CASSSSGGLGTDTQYF. The chain links TRBV9 to TRBJ2-3; 11 bases are shared with TRBD2. Germline V CDR1 and CDR2: SGDLS, YYNGEE. J gave up 1 base and V 4 bases, and 5 bases lay outside the gene matches. The CDR3 loop spans 16 amino acids. The full variable domain, its missing parts supplied by reference TRBV9 and TRBJ2-3, is DSGVTQTPKHLITATGQRVTLRCSPRSGDLSVYWYQQSLDQGLQFLIQYYNGEERAKGNILERFSAQQFPDLHSELNLSSLELGDSALYFCASSSSGGLGTDTQYFGPGTRLTVL.

This chain uses TRBV30 with TRBJ2-1; D is undetermined. The germline gives CDR1 GTSNPN, CDR2 SVGIG (reference sequence). This CDR3 spans 11 amino acids. The germline V and J ends were trimmed by 4 bases and 8 bases, with 9 bases remaining between them. CDR3 coding DNA: TGTGCCTGGAATAGTGTGTATGAGCAGTTCTTC. This gives the protein CAWNSVYEQFF.

This clone was observed once. The V call is TRBV6-1, the J call TRBJ2-2; D uncertain. V shed 4 bases and J shed 6 bases, with 6 bases lying between them. The germline V gene has CDR1 MNHNS and CDR2 SASEGT. The CDR3 covers 12 residues. The chain's CDR3 is CASSGVAGELFF. In DNA, the CDR3 is TGTGCCAGCAGTGGAGTTGCCGGGGAGCTGTTTTTT.

This chain uses TRBV7-8 with TRBJ1-2; a weak D match, TRBD1 (5 bases). V was clipped by 0 bases and J by 0 bases, with 11 bases between them. CDR1 is SGHVS and CDR2 is FQNEAQ in the germline V gene. The CDR3 sequence is 16 residues long. CDR3 sequence: CASSLARVRANYGYTF. The CDR3 DNA reads as TGTGCCAGCAGCTTAGCCAGGGTCAGGGCTAACTATGGCTACACCTTC.

The chain joins TRBV6-5 to TRBJ1-2; D unclear. V was cut by 4 bases and J by 5 bases, with 11 bases left in between. Germline-derived CDR1 and CDR2 are MNHEY and SVGAGI. The CDR3 has 13 residues. The CDR3 sequence is CASSWESGYGYTF. CDR3 nucleotides: TGTGCCAGCAGTTGGGAATCGGGGTATGGCTACACCTTC.